Listed below are T cell receptor beta chains from one sample, sequenced in a study of T cells in Graves' hyperthyroidism and ophthalmopathy. TCRdb called the multiplex PCR reads again in MiXCR, with one record for every CDR3 protein. The sample includes some 510,000 distinct CDR3 sequences, around 45% of them seen just once. The sequenced material came from peripheral blood or thyroid tissue (not recorded which). These receptors were taken from a woman between 18 and 30 years old with Graves' hyperthyroidism. The CDR3 runs from the conserved cysteine through the conserved F or W. A D gene is named only where the DNA matches it firmly. Clone size, where shown, is once, few, many, or a class for clones that have expanded.

abundance: many
len: 11
j_gene: TRBJ1-2
v_gene: TRBV6-1
d_gene: .
CDR3nt: TGTGCCAGCAGTCAAACGGGAGGCTACACCTTC
CDR3aa: CASSQTGGYTF

abundance: few
len: 12
j_gene: TRBJ1-1
v_gene: TRBV7-8
d_gene: .
CDR3nt: TGTGCCAGCAGTATAGAGGGGGGTATGGCTTTCTTT
CDR3aa: CASSIEGGMAFF

abundance: many
len: 12
j_gene: TRBJ1-5
v_gene: TRBV2
d_gene: TRBD1
CDR3nt: TGTGCCAGCGGGACAGGGAATCAGCCCCAGCATTTT
CDR3aa: CASGTGNQPQHF

abundance: .
len: 15
j_gene: TRBJ1-2
v_gene: TRBV19
d_gene: TRBD1
CDR3nt: TGTGCCAGTAGTCCGCGGGACAGCCGGGTCTATGGCTACACCTTC
CDR3aa: CASSPRDSRVYGYTF

abundance: .
len: 18
j_gene: TRBJ2-7
v_gene: TRBV11-2
d_gene: TRBD2
CDR3nt: TGTGCCAGCAGCTTTATCACGGCTAGCGGGAGGTTCAGGAACGAGCAGTACTTC
CDR3aa: CASSFITASGRFRNEQYF

abundance: few
len: 17
j_gene: TRBJ1-6
v_gene: TRBV24-1
d_gene: .
CDR3nt: TGTGCCCCCTCATGGGCACCGGGAAGCTCCTATAATTCACCCCTCCACTTT
CDR3aa: CAPSWAPGSSYNSPLHF

abundance: many
len: 14
j_gene: TRBJ1-1
v_gene: TRBV7-8
d_gene: .
CDR3nt: TGTGCCAGCAGCTCGGATGTATCGGACAGTGAAGCTTTCTTT
CDR3aa: CASSSDVSDSEAFF

abundance: .
len: 11
j_gene: TRBJ1-1
v_gene: TRBV7-6
d_gene: .
CDR3nt: TGTGCCAGCAGCCCGACCTTTGAAGCTTTCTTT
CDR3aa: CASSPTFEAFF

abundance: .
len: 13
j_gene: TRBJ2-7
v_gene: TRBV20-1
d_gene: .
CDR3nt: TGCAGTGCCGGGCAGACGCTCTCCTACGAGCAGTACTTC
CDR3aa: CSAGQTLSYEQYF

abundance: .
len: 15
j_gene: TRBJ1-4
v_gene: TRBV25-1
d_gene: TRBD1
CDR3nt: TGTGCCAGCAGTTTATTAGGGACAGGGTATGAAAAACTGTTTTTT
CDR3aa: CASSLLGTGYEKLFF

abundance: .
len: 18
j_gene: TRBJ1-1
v_gene: TRBV7-9
d_gene: .
CDR3nt: TGTGCCAGCAGCTCCCCATTAGGGCAGGGTGGGATGAACACTGAAGCTTTCTTT
CDR3aa: CASSSPLGQGGMNTEAFF

abundance: .
len: 17
j_gene: TRBJ1-6
v_gene: TRBV2
d_gene: TRBD1
CDR3nt: TGTGCCAGCAGTGAAGCCGGAGGTGGGACAGGGAATTCACCCCCCCACTTT
CDR3aa: CASSEAGGGTGNSPPHF

abundance: few
len: 15
j_gene: TRBJ2-7
v_gene: TRBV6-6
d_gene: .
CDR3nt: TGTGCCAGCAGTACATGGAAGGAGAACAACTACGAGCAGTACTTC
CDR3aa: CASSTWKENNYEQYF

abundance: many
len: 15
j_gene: TRBJ1-1
v_gene: TRBV29-1
d_gene: TRBD1
CDR3nt: TGCAGCGTTGACGACGGGACAGGGGGCGGCACTGAAGCTTTCTTT
CDR3aa: CSVDDGTGGGTEAFF

abundance: once
len: 14
j_gene: TRBJ2-2
v_gene: TRBV2
d_gene: TRBD1
CDR3nt: TGTGCCAGCGACCGGGACAGGGGAACCGGGGAGCTGTTTTTT
CDR3aa: CASDRDRGTGELFF

abundance: .
len: 15
j_gene: TRBJ1-5
v_gene: TRBV20-1
d_gene: .
CDR3nt: TGCAGTGCTAGAGATCGTCGGAGTGGGAATCAGCCCCAGCATTTT
CDR3aa: CSARDRRSGNQPQHF

abundance: .
len: 14
j_gene: TRBJ1-4
v_gene: TRBV2
d_gene: .
CDR3nt: TGTGCCAGCAGTGATACAGGCCCTAAGGGTTGTCTGTTTTTT
CDR3aa: CASSDTGPKGCLFF

abundance: few
len: 14
j_gene: TRBJ2-5
v_gene: TRBV4-3
d_gene: .
CDR3nt: TGCGCCAGCAGCCCCATGGAGAGAAGCGAGACCCAGTACTTC
CDR3aa: CASSPMERSETQYF

abundance: many
len: 16
j_gene: TRBJ2-5
v_gene: TRBV7-9
d_gene: TRBD1
CDR3nt: TGTGCCAGCAGCTTAGCGCTGACAGGGATACGCGAGACCCAGTACTTC
CDR3aa: CASSLALTGIRETQYF

abundance: many
len: 16
j_gene: TRBJ1-1
v_gene: TRBV7-9
d_gene: .
CDR3nt: TGTGCCAGCAGGCCCCTCCGGGGATCCATGAACACTGAAGCTTTCTTT
CDR3aa: CASRPLRGSMNTEAFF

abundance: .
len: 15
j_gene: TRBJ1-5
v_gene: TRBV2
d_gene: TRBD1
CDR3nt: TGTGCCAGCCGAGGAGGGACAGGGGTCGGTCAGCCCCAGCATTTT
CDR3aa: CASRGGTGVGQPQHF

abundance: many
len: 13
j_gene: TRBJ2-5
v_gene: TRBV7-9
d_gene: .
CDR3nt: TGTGCCAGCAGCTTAGCAGGGGCGGAGACCCAGTACTTC
CDR3aa: CASSLAGAETQYF

abundance: .
len: 16
j_gene: TRBJ1-3
v_gene: TRBV19
d_gene: TRBD1
CDR3nt: TGTGCCACCTCCCCCGGACAGGGTAACTCTGGAAACACCATATATTTT
CDR3aa: CATSPGQGNSGNTIYF

abundance: .
len: 14
j_gene: TRBJ1-4
v_gene: TRBV5-1
d_gene: .
CDR3nt: TGTGCCAGCAGCCGGTTCGGGGTTAATGAAAAACTGTTTTTT
CDR3aa: CASSRFGVNEKLFF

abundance: .
len: 15
j_gene: TRBJ2-3
v_gene: TRBV2
d_gene: .
CDR3nt: TGTGCCAGCAGCCCAGGGGGCGGGAGTTTCGATACGCAGTATTTT
CDR3aa: CASSPGGGSFDTQYF

abundance: many
len: 15
j_gene: TRBJ1-2
v_gene: TRBV7-3
d_gene: .
CDR3nt: TGTGCCAGCAGCCAACCCGGTATCGATCATAATGGCTACACCTTC
CDR3aa: CASSQPGIDHNGYTF

abundance: .
len: 14
j_gene: TRBJ2-6
v_gene: TRBV5-1
d_gene: .
CDR3nt: TGCGCCAGCACTAGGGGGACTGGGGCCAACGTCCTGACTTTC
CDR3aa: CASTRGTGANVLTF

abundance: .
len: 13
j_gene: TRBJ2-2
v_gene: TRBV20-1
d_gene: .
CDR3nt: TGCAGTGCTTGGGACCGCGGGACCGGGGAGCTGTTTTTT
CDR3aa: CSAWDRGTGELFF

abundance: .
len: 11
j_gene: TRBJ1-3
v_gene: TRBV2
d_gene: .
CDR3nt: TGTGCCAGCAGTGATCGGGCCGCCGTATATTTT
CDR3aa: CASSDRAAVYF

abundance: .
len: 15
j_gene: TRBJ2-2
v_gene: TRBV10-3
d_gene: TRBD1
CDR3nt: TGTGCCATCAGTCCGGGACAGGGAGTCGGCGGGGAGCTGTTTTTT
CDR3aa: CAISPGQGVGGELFF

abundance: .
len: 14
j_gene: TRBJ1-2
v_gene: TRBV2
d_gene: .
CDR3nt: TGTGCCAGCGATGAGGGCAGCGTTAACTATGGCTACACCTTC
CDR3aa: CASDEGSVNYGYTF

abundance: many
len: 16
j_gene: TRBJ1-5
v_gene: TRBV10-3
d_gene: TRBD1
CDR3nt: TGTGCCTCCAAGGGGGCAGGGGGCCAGAGCAATCAGCCCCAGCATTTT
CDR3aa: CASKGAGGQSNQPQHF

abundance: few
len: 11
j_gene: TRBJ2-7
v_gene: TRBV7-8
d_gene: .
CDR3nt: TGTGCCAGCAACACCCTGTACGAGCAGTACTTC
CDR3aa: CASNTLYEQYF

abundance: many
len: 11
j_gene: TRBJ1-2
v_gene: TRBV29-1
d_gene: .
CDR3nt: TGCAGCGTTGCTTGGGGATATGGCTACACCTTC
CDR3aa: CSVAWGYGYTF

abundance: .
len: 14
j_gene: TRBJ1-2
v_gene: TRBV6-1
d_gene: TRBD1
CDR3nt: TGTGCCAGCAGTGCACAGGGACAGGGGAATGGCTACACCTTC
CDR3aa: CASSAQGQGNGYTF

abundance: .
len: 16
j_gene: TRBJ1-1
v_gene: TRBV7-9
d_gene: TRBD1
CDR3nt: TGTGCCAGCAGGTTACGGACAGGGACCCTTGGAACTGAAGCTTTCTTT
CDR3aa: CASRLRTGTLGTEAFF

abundance: once
len: 12
j_gene: TRBJ2-1
v_gene: TRBV7-9
d_gene: .
CDR3nt: TGTGCCAGCAGCTTATCAGACAATGAGCAGTTCTTC
CDR3aa: CASSLSDNEQFF

abundance: .
len: 15
j_gene: TRBJ2-5
v_gene: TRBV7-2
d_gene: .
CDR3nt: TGTGCCAGCAGCGGGAGGGGACAGAACCAAGAGACCCAGTACTTC
CDR3aa: CASSGRGQNQETQYF

abundance: once
len: 16
j_gene: TRBJ1-2
v_gene: TRBV2
d_gene: TRBD1
CDR3nt: TGTGCCAGCAGTTTCTCCTGGACAGGTTGGGGCTATGGCTACACCTTC
CDR3aa: CASSFSWTGWGYGYTF

abundance: .
len: 13
j_gene: TRBJ2-7
v_gene: TRBV15
d_gene: .
CDR3nt: TGTGCCACCAGCAGCGAGGGTCCCTACGAGCAGTACTTC
CDR3aa: CATSSEGPYEQYF

abundance: .
len: 17
j_gene: TRBJ2-6
v_gene: TRBV29-1
d_gene: .
CDR3nt: TGCAGCGCCTCCCGTCGGGACGGGAACTCTGGGGCCAACGTCCTGACTTTC
CDR3aa: CSASRRDGNSGANVLTF

abundance: few
len: 14
j_gene: TRBJ1-1
v_gene: TRBV7-9
d_gene: .
CDR3nt: TGTGCCAGCAGCTTAGTGGGGGGGACCGCTGAAGCTTTCTTT
CDR3aa: CASSLVGGTAEAFF

abundance: once
len: 14
j_gene: TRBJ2-7
v_gene: TRBV2
d_gene: TRBD2
CDR3nt: TGTGCCAGCACCGACCCCAAAACTAGCGGTATGCAGTACTTC
CDR3aa: CASTDPKTSGMQYF

abundance: .
len: 15
j_gene: TRBJ2-5
v_gene: TRBV6-5
d_gene: TRBD2
CDR3nt: TGTGCCGGCAGTTTGTATGGGAGGGCCGCAGAGACCCAGTACTTC
CDR3aa: CAGSLYGRAAETQYF

abundance: .
len: 17
j_gene: TRBJ2-5
v_gene: TRBV15
d_gene: .
CDR3nt: TGTGCCACCAGCGAATATAACCCGGGGAGGTACCAAGAGACCCAGTACTTC
CDR3aa: CATSEYNPGRYQETQYF

abundance: .
len: 15
j_gene: TRBJ2-5
v_gene: TRBV9
d_gene: TRBD2
CDR3nt: TGTGCCAGCAGCCCTAGCGGGGGTGAGGAAGAGACCCAGTACTTC
CDR3aa: CASSPSGGEEETQYF

abundance: few
len: 15
j_gene: TRBJ2-2
v_gene: TRBV11-2
d_gene: TRBD1
CDR3nt: TGTGCCAGCAGCTTAGACAGGGGGCACACCGGGGAGCTGTTTTTT
CDR3aa: CASSLDRGHTGELFF

abundance: .
len: 13
j_gene: TRBJ2-3
v_gene: TRBV6-5
d_gene: .
CDR3nt: TGTGCCAGCACTTTAGGGGAGACAGATACGCAGTATTTT
CDR3aa: CASTLGETDTQYF

abundance: few
len: 14
j_gene: TRBJ2-2
v_gene: TRBV2
d_gene: .
CDR3nt: TGTGCCCAGGTCAGAGGATCGGGACCCGGGGAGCTGTTTTTT
CDR3aa: CAQVRGSGPGELFF

abundance: .
len: 14
j_gene: TRBJ1-2
v_gene: TRBV9
d_gene: TRBD1
CDR3nt: TGTGCCAGCAGCGCGCCGGGACAGAGGGACGGCTACACCTTC
CDR3aa: CASSAPGQRDGYTF